Each of the 24 T cell receptor beta chains below was sequenced from the same sample in a study of Graves' ophthalmopathy and Graves' hyperthyroidism (dated 2018 in TCRdb). The instrument was an Illumina HiSeq 2000. For repertoire sequencing, TCR beta CDR3 regions were amplified from RNA transcripts. A first-round RT-PCR used HTBI primers with the Qiagen OneStep RT-PCR kit, followed by a second-round multiplex PCR, size selection and purification. Starting from the raw public reads, TCRdb applied fastp trimming at Q25, assembled clones with MiXCR and retained in-frame beta chains. Each entry is one CDR3 protein sequence, shown with its most common DNA and genes. The sample table lists 200,000 to 250,000 distinct CDR3 sequences, about 32% of them with a count of one. Approximately 8.2% of the sample rests with the top ten. The sample comprised peripheral blood. The receptors shown here come from a man aged 50-59 years with Graves' ophthalmopathy. Donor details come from another sample of the same person, matched by shared clones.

This clonotype was recorded many times. CDR3 nucleotide sequence: TGTGCCAGCAGCGCAGACAACCAAGAGACCCAGTACTTC. Residues: CASSADNQETQYF. The genes are TRBV9 and TRBJ2-5; D gene uncertain. Germline V gene data show CDR1 as SGDLS and CDR2 as YYNGEE. Trimming left V 3 bases short and J 0 bases short, with 6 bases between. The CDR3 contains 13 residues.

There are many counts of this clonotype. This CDR3 is CAWSVGRTYEQYF. The CDR3 DNA follows: TGTGCCTGGAGTGTAGGCAGAACCTACGAGCAGTACTTC. The gene calls are TRBV30 and TRBJ2-7; D is undetermined. Per the germline V gene, CDR1 is GTSNPN and CDR2 is SVGIG (reference sequence). The CDR3 loop spans 13 amino acids. Trimming stripped 0 bases from V and 2 bases from J, with 8 bases between.

The CDR3 nucleotides read TGTGCCAGCAGTTCGGGCAGGGCCTCCGTTCGGTCTAACTATGGCTACACCTTC. This codes for CASSSGRASVRSNYGYTF. The rearrangement links TRBV12-3 or TRBV12-4 to TRBJ1-2; TRBD1 might be the D (5 bases). This CDR3 is built from 18 residues. V was pared by 4 bases and J by 0 bases, with 21 bases between.

This clonotype was detected many times. The chain employs TRBV2 and TRBJ2-7, with a weak D call TRBD1 (5 bases). The CDR3 sequence is 15 residues long. The V gene's germline CDR1 is SNHLY and CDR2 FYNNEI. V lost 1 base and J 2 bases, leaving 12 bases between the germline ends. As DNA, the CDR3 is TGTGCCAGCAGTGAAGACCAGACAGTCGCCTACGAGCAGTACTTC. Encoded protein: CASSEDQTVAYEQYF.

The table lists this clonotype with many counts. V and J are TRBV12-3 or TRBV12-4 and TRBJ1-1; D is unclear. CDR3 size: 14 residues. V was trimmed by 5 bases and J by 3 bases, leaving 13 bases between them. CDR3 nucleotide sequence: TGTGCCAGCAGTGCAGACGTCCGACACACTGAAGCTTTCTTT. Its translation is CASSADVRHTEAFF.

This clonotype showed up many times. This chain connects TRBV27 to TRBJ1-6; D unclear. Germline V gives CDR1 MNHEY, CDR2 SMNVEV (reference sequence). Trimming left V 2 bases short and J 11 bases short, with 16 bases between. The CDR3 runs to 15 residues. The CDR3 here is CASSLELPRLTPLHF. DNA of the CDR3: TGTGCCAGCAGTTTAGAACTTCCCCGACTAACACCCCTCCACTTT.

This clonotype was observed at least ten times. V usage is TRBV6-2 or TRBV6-3 and J usage is TRBJ2-7, with a possible D match to TRBD2 (5 bases). CDR1 and CDR2 from the germline V gene are MNHEY and SVGEGT. Trimming removed 5 bases from V and 5 bases from J, with 22 bases in between. CDR3 length: 16 residues. The CDR3: CASSKLGPGLTDEQYF. In nucleotides, the CDR3 is TGTGCCAGCAGTAAACTAGGGCCAGGTCTCACCGACGAGCAGTACTTC.

The rearrangement joins TRBV20-1 to TRBJ1-1; D perhaps matches TRBD1 (5 bases). The ends were cut back, 0 bases at V and 6 bases at J, with 11 bases in the middle. CDR1 is DFQATT and CDR2 is SNEGSKA in the germline V gene (reference sequence). The CDR3 spans 13 residues. This CDR3 is CSAREQGKAEAFF. The CDR3 nucleotides read TGCAGTGCTAGAGAGCAGGGAAAAGCTGAAGCTTTCTTT.

This clonotype has at least ten counts. The chain is built from TRBV6-5 and TRBJ1-1; unclear D gene. The germline V gene has CDR1 MNHEY and CDR2 SVGAGI. CDR3 length equals 14 residues. Trimming removed 2 bases from V and 1 base from J, with 8 bases in between. The CDR3 protein is CASSYTATNTEAFF. CDR3 in DNA: TGTGCCAGCAGTTACACAGCAACGAACACTGAAGCTTTCTTT.

This clonotype appeared many times. The J gene is TRBJ2-2, the V gene TRBV5-1; D remains ambiguous. This CDR3 has 12 amino acids. Germline CDR1 reads SGHRS; CDR2 reads YFSETQ. Deletions cut 2 bases from V and 7 bases from J, with 6 bases between. Here the CDR3 reads CASSFLGGELFF. DNA of the CDR3: TGCGCCAGCAGCTTTCTAGGCGGGGAGCTGTTTTTT.

In this sample, this clonotype turned up many times. The rearrangement uses TRBV6-2 or TRBV6-3 and TRBJ1-1; no clear D gene. The CDR3 contains 15 residues. V lost 4 bases and J 2 bases, leaving 14 bases between the germline ends. Germline V gene data show CDR1 as MNHEY and CDR2 as SVGEGT. This CDR3 is CASSSPRESNTEAFF. The CDR3 nucleotides are TGTGCCAGCAGTTCCCCGAGGGAAAGTAACACTGAAGCTTTCTTT.

This clonotype has ten or more counts. V is TRBV29-1 and J is TRBJ1-3; 7 positions match TRBD1. J gave up 9 bases and V 2 bases, and 7 bases lay outside the gene matches. Germline CDR1 reads SQVTM; CDR2 reads ANQGSEA. The CDR3 has 13 residues. CDR3 sequence reads: CSVETTGDGTIYF. For the CDR3, the DNA is TGCAGCGTTGAAACAACAGGGGACGGCACCATATATTTT.

In this sample, this clonotype turned up many times. The gene calls are TRBV6-1 and TRBJ2-2; a weak D match, TRBD1 (5 bases). CDR1 is MNHNS, CDR2 SASEGT, per germline. The CDR3 spans 15 residues. With 0 bases removed from V and 8 bases from J, the gap between germline ends came to 13 bases. The CDR3 coding sequence is TGTGCCAGCAGTGAAGCCTTCAGGGTGACGGGGGAGCTGTTTTTT. Its protein is CASSEAFRVTGELFF.

This clonotype occurred many times. The chain recombines TRBV4-3 with TRBJ1-5, with no clear D. This CDR3 contains 15 residues. V lost 0 bases, J lost 5 bases, and 11 bases lay in between. Germline assignment: CDR1 LGHNA and CDR2 YSLEER. CDR3 protein: CASSQDGVGHQPQHF. In DNA, the CDR3 is TGCGCCAGCAGCCAAGATGGGGTCGGACATCAGCCCCAGCATTTT.

The table lists this clonotype with many counts. The V call is TRBV25-1, the J call TRBJ1-1, with unresolved D. V lost 5 bases, J lost 0 bases, and 10 bases lay in between. Germline V gene sequence: CDR1 MGHDK, CDR2 SYGVNS. The CDR3 totals 14 residues. The DNA of the CDR3 is TGTGCCAGCAGTAACCGGGCCATGAACACTGAAGCTTTCTTT. This sequence encodes CASSNRAMNTEAFF.

The gene calls are TRBV7-3 and TRBJ2-5, with 9 positions matching TRBD2. This CDR3 has 15 amino acids. J lost 2 bases, V lost 3 bases, and 4 bases had no gene match. CDR1 and CDR2 (germline): SGHTA, FQGTGA. CDR3 DNA: TGTGCCAGCAGCTTGGGCGGGAGGGGGCAAGAGACCCAGTACTTC. Its translation: CASSLGGRGQETQYF.

The V call is TRBV6-1, the J call TRBJ1-2; TRBD1 matches 9 bases. The CDR3 has 14 amino acids. Trimming removed 1 base from V and 7 bases from J; junction bases left unmatched: 4. CDR1 and CDR2 (germline): MNHNS, SASEGT. The CDR3 sequence is CASSEGADRGGYTF. The DNA of the CDR3 is TGTGCCAGCAGTGAAGGGGCGGACAGGGGTGGCTACACCTTC.

The chain joins TRBV20-1 to TRBJ1-1; perhaps TRBD1 as D (5 bases). In germline, CDR1 is DFQATT, CDR2 SNEGSKA (reference sequence). The CDR3 runs 13 residues. Trimming removed 1 base at V and 7 bases at J, with 13 bases between. The CDR3 DNA follows: TGCAGTGCTAGAGGGGGTGGGGGATATGAAGCTTTCTTT. Translation: CSARGGGGYEAFF.

The table lists this clonotype with many counts. CDR3 sequence (DNA): TGTGCCAGCAAAGAGTACAGCGGGATCAGCGAGCAGTACTTC. It codes for CASKEYSGISEQYF. The chain has TRBV6-2 or TRBV6-3 and TRBJ2-7, with 7 bases identical to TRBD2. The CDR3 consists of 14 residues. Losses at the gene ends were 7 bases for V and 6 bases for J; bases not matched to a gene: 12. In germline, CDR1 is MNHEY, CDR2 SVGEGT.

This clonotype has a single count. This chain connects TRBV15 to TRBJ2-7; TRBD1 matches at 9 bases. This CDR3 region has 17 residues. V lost 0 bases, J lost 6 bases, and 12 bases stayed unmatched. CDR1 LNHNV and CDR2 YYDKDF come from the germline V gene (reference sequence). CDR3 in DNA: TGTGCCACCAGCAGAGACCTATTCAACAGGGGGCGCGGCGAGCAGTACTTC. It translates to CATSRDLFNRGRGEQYF.

The chain uses TRBV6-5 and TRBJ1-2; 8 bases agree with TRBD1. CDR3 length: 14 amino acids. CDR1 is MNHEY and CDR2 is SVGAGI in the germline V gene. The junction had 4 bases not matched to a gene; V was cut back by 1 base and J by 6 bases. The CDR3 DNA is TGTGCCAGCAGTTACTTGGACAGGGAGGATGGCTACACCTTC. This translates into CASSYLDREDGYTF.

CDR3: CSVVGQGIRLAEAFF. CDR3 bases: TGCAGCGTGGTCGGACAGGGGATACGTCTGGCTGAAGCTTTCTTT. The chain links TRBV29-1 to TRBJ1-1, with TRBD1 identical over 9 bases. The CDR3 sequence is 15 residues long. Germline CDR1 and CDR2: SQVTM and ANQGSEA. The junction had 14 bases not matched to a gene; V was cut back by 6 bases and J by 6 bases.

This clonotype was found a few times. V is TRBV6-1 and J is TRBJ2-6, with no clear D. V lost 0 bases, J lost 4 bases, and 4 bases lay in between. The CDR3 runs 14 residues. The V gene's germline CDR1 is MNHNS and CDR2 SASEGT. The CDR3 loop is CASSEATGANVLTF. CDR3 bases: TGTGCCAGCAGTGAAGCGACGGGGGCCAACGTCCTGACTTTC.

This clonotype was counted many times. The chain links TRBV28 to TRBJ1-5; D gene unclear. Germline V CDR1 and CDR2: MDHEN, SYDVKM. This CDR3 spans 15 amino acids. The V end was cut by 5 bases, the J end by 6 bases, with 17 bases between. CDR3 in DNA: TGTGCCAGCAGTATGGAGGAGGGTAGAAGTCAGCCCCAGCATTTT. Amino acid sequence: CASSMEEGRSQPQHF.